This TCR beta chain was retrieved from a study of shared clonotypes between healthy human individuals (dated by TCRdb to 2018 to 2021). Study-wide context: Two women and three men aged 18 to 49 years were included in the cohort. Libraries were prepared and TCR repertoires were sequenced by different laboratories using diverse techniques, in order to increase sequencing depth and limit assay-specific biases. Each donor's leukapheresis produced roughly between roughly 0.85 and 9.5 billion PBMCs. The study deeply sequenced blood TCR repertoires of 5 or 6 healthy adults to estimate repertoire size and the extent of clonotype sharing between individuals. For each donor, CD4 naive and CD4 memory were each run on three plates, CD8 naive on two plates, and CD8 memory on one plate. Here is what the overall study found, with its caveats: Only blood was sampled, and tissue TCR repertoires likely differ from those in blood. About 5% of naive CD4, around 3.5% of naive CD8, about 2.1% of memory CD4, and more than 0.35% of memory CD8 clonotypes were shared across several donors. Pairwise subsampling led to the expectation that sequencing depth would affect the degree of clonotype sharing among donors. Incomplete sequencing was indicated by rarefaction of sorted-subset datasets, despite the large sequencing depth. Compared with non-shared clonotypes, clonotypes shared by all four sorted-subset donors had higher generation probabilities. The genetic and exposure-history diversity represented was limited by the small number of donors. Naive subsets generally had larger estimated clonotype richness than memory subsets.

TCR CDR3 regions were amplified from genomic DNA by multiplex PCR using the deep immunoSEQ assay. Extracted genomic DNA from each cell subset was distributed evenly across all wells of several immunoSEQ 96-well plates, and each plate was treated as a replicate. For sorted subsets, roughly 200 ng genomic DNA, equal to tens of thousands of T cell genomes, was loaded into each replicate PCR. Purified libraries were measured with a Qubit 3.0 fluorometer, size-checked on a Bioanalyzer 2100, and measured again with the KAPA Library Quantification kit. Each immunoSEQ 96-well plate was sequenced on its own single-read 150-cycle Illumina NextSeq 550 flow cell. The authors' analysis ran thus. Because the immunoSEQ output included only junctional sequences and no quality scores, the filtering could not be the same as the filtering used for full-length reads. To assign V/J genes and CDR3, sequences were annotated against IMGT germline references using PyIR, a Python wrapper for IgBLAST v1.9. Any read was removed if the V/J assignment was weak (E-value above 1e-6), the CDR3 was missing, or the read contained stop codons, out-of-frame junctions, or ambiguous translated residues. V3J clonotypes were defined as sequences sharing the same inferred V gene, J gene, and CDR3 amino acid sequence. Percentage overlap between repertoires was computed as shared unique clonotypes divided by the size of the smaller repertoire. Richness of each repertoire was evaluated using RTK rarefaction, the Chao1 estimator, and Recon v2.1 estimates of unobserved clonotypes. Generation probabilities for all TCRbeta clonotypes obtained by the gDNA method from four donors were computed using OLGA. Held by TCRdb, this immuneACCESS table contains in-frame sequences only and omits some clones. Under half of the omission traces to an unresolved V gene where checked; the cause of the rest is unknown. Clonal size and the V and J genes are those of that table, whereas D and trimming came from the DNA. The sample has about 380,000 clones on record, 96% of them singletons. 0.32% of the sample is taken by the ten largest.

The donors were healthy, HIV-negative adults who had no recently reported acute infections or vaccinations. Every donor was a Caucasian adult residing in Nashville, Tennessee, USA. CD8 memory samples were composed of magnetically selected CD45RO+ cells combined with CCR7-negative CD45RA+ effector memory (TemRA) cells. Blood was collected by leukapheresis, and PBMCs were isolated by Ficoll-Histopaque density gradient centrifugation and then cryopreserved in liquid nitrogen vapor phase. Analytical flow cytometry was used to check the purity and quantity of each magnetically sorted T cell population. From each sorted fraction, genomic DNA was isolated and quantified by UV absorbance on a Nanodrop 2000c. This clone was observed a single time. The specificity of this receptor is unknown. Base qualities are not provided; no much larger clone lies one nucleotide away. What was sequenced was memory CD8+ T cells sorted from blood. In light of the paper, this sample's cell subset or site label describes: CD45RO+ cells pooled with CCR7-negative TemRA cells. The TCR sequence derives from a man between 25 and 39 years old in good health.

The sequence in DNA is TGTGCCAGTCGGTTCTCCTATAATTCACCCCTCCACTTT. This encodes CASRFSYNSPLHF. The V and J segments used are TRBV6-5 and TRBJ1-6; the D gene identity is not certain. In the germline V gene, CDR1 corresponds to MNHEY and CDR2 to SVGAGI. Reading from cysteine to phenylalanine, the CDR3 counts 13 amino acids. Solely the CDR3 DNA is kept, with 39 bases framed from the first base. The junction shows trimming of 9 bases on V and 0 bases on J, plus 6 bases between the germline ends.